The T cell receptor (beta chain) described here comes from a study of T cell responses to AZD1222 COVID-19 vaccine. Across the study: Second-dose intervals of approximately 4 or approximately 12 weeks were pooled. Notes on the study in general: With two AZD1222 doses given, Spike-specific TCR breadth and depth both rose. Within unmutated variant regions lay the reported targets of nearly half of spike-specific TCRs.

This CDR3 contains 15 residues. Germline CDR1 SGHNT, CDR2 YYREEE (reference sequence). V shed 2 bases, J shed 1 base, and the junction held 4 bases outside the gene matches. The repertoire was sequenced with immunoSEQ multiplex PCR; TCRdb's copy has only in-frame clones and lacks some. The top ten clones hold about 6.9% of a sample with roughly 150,000 clones, 85% to 90% of them seen once. In its sample, this clone was seen a few times. Antigen unknown. The clonotype was recovered from an adult in good health. This chain uses TRBV5-4 with TRBJ2-7, with TRBD1 matching over 9 bases. Sample: peripheral blood, taken on day 0 of AZD1222 vaccination. The DNA of the CDR3 is TGTGCCAGCAGCTTACAGACAGGGGGGTCCTACGAGCAGTACGTC. It translates to CASSLQTGGSYEQYV.